These 29 T cell receptor beta chains share one sample of origin, sequenced in a study of preoperative IRX-2 immunotherapy in early breast cancer. Sequencing used immunoSEQ multiplex PCR; TCRdb keeps in-frame clones, though not all of them. The table records about 67,000 clones, approximately 94% of them present only once. Noted treatment: preoperative locoregional IRX-2 cytokine immunotherapy. Sample collection occurred from a patient treated with IRX-2 immunotherapy. Source of these receptors: a human donor with breast cancer.

CDR3 sequence: CASSFRLNTEAFF. The CDR3 DNA is TGTGCCAGCAGCTTCAGGTTGAACACTGAAGCTTTCTTT. The chain recombines TRBV9 with TRBJ1-1, with D unclear. V was cut by 4 bases and J by 0 bases, with 7 bases left in between. CDR1 and CDR2 from the germline V gene are SGDLS and YYNGEE. The CDR3 spans 13 residues. Drawing the rest from reference TRBV9 and TRBJ1-1, the complete variable domain is DSGVTQTPKHLITATGQRVTLRCSPRSGDLSVYWYQQSLDQGLQFLIQYYNGEERAKGNILERFSAQQFPDLHSELNLSSLELGDSALYFCASSFRLNTEAFFGQGTRLTVV.

The J gene is TRBJ2-4, the V gene TRBV4-3, with no clear D. CDR3 length equals 17 residues. Germline V gene data show CDR1 as LGHNA and CDR2 as YSLEER. Trimming removed 0 bases at V and 3 bases at J, with 15 bases between. In DNA, the CDR3 is TGCGCCAGCAGCCAAGATGTCTCGAGGTGGAGCAAAAACATTCAGTACTTC. Translating it yields CASSQDVSRWSKNIQYF.

The chain carries TRBV7-2 and TRBJ1-2, with TRBD1 matching 9 bases. The germline gives CDR1 SGHTA, CDR2 FQGNSA. CDR3 length equals 15 residues. Trimming removed 4 bases from V and 6 bases from J; junction bases left unmatched: 9. The CDR3 DNA reads as TGTGCCAGCAGCTGGGACAGGGCCCGAAAGGATGGCTACACCTTC. This codes for CASSWDRARKDGYTF.

The V and J genes are TRBV9 and TRBJ2-1; D is unclear. The V end was cut by 0 bases, the J end by 1 base, with 14 bases between. CDR1 SGDLS and CDR2 YYNGEE come from the germline V gene. CDR3 length: 17 residues. The CDR3 is CASSVGSWEESYNEQFF. In nucleotides, the CDR3 is TGTGCCAGCAGCGTAGGCTCGTGGGAAGAGTCCTACAATGAGCAGTTCTTC.

This chain uses TRBV18 with TRBJ1-2; 7 positions match TRBD1. CDR1 is KGHSH, CDR2 LQKENI, per germline. This CDR3 has 14 residues. V shed 3 bases, J shed 4 bases, and the junction held 5 bases outside the gene matches. CDR3 sequence (DNA): TGTGCCAGCTCACCGAGACAGGGACCCTATGGCTACACCTTC. It specifies CASSPRQGPYGYTF.

The rearrangement links TRBV2 to TRBJ2-5; 9 nucleotides align to TRBD2. The CDR3 covers 13 residues. Germline V lookup: CDR1 SNHLY, CDR2 FYNNEI. After removal of 7 bases from V and 5 bases from J, the junction contained 5 bases not matched to a gene. CDR3 residues: CASKRGAGETQYF. The CDR3 DNA reads as TGTGCCAGCAAGCGGGGGGCCGGGGAGACCCAGTACTTC. The variable domain in full, completed from reference TRBV2 and TRBJ2-5, reads EPEVTQTPSHQVTQMGQEVILRCVPISNHLYFYWYRQILGQKVEFLVSFYNNEISEKSEIFDDQFSVERPDGSNFTLKIRSTKLEDSAMYFCASKRGAGETQYFGPGTRLLVL.

This chain connects TRBV30 to TRBJ2-5; the D is unclear. Trimming stripped 2 bases from V and 0 bases from J, with 7 bases between. Germline CDR1 GTSNPN, CDR2 SVGIG (reference sequence). The CDR3 spans 13 residues. The CDR3 nucleotides are TGTGCCTGGAGTCTGGGAAACCAAGAGACCCAGTACTTC. Protein product: CAWSLGNQETQYF.

This chain connects TRBV28 to TRBJ2-7, with 7 nucleotides matching TRBD1. The CDR3 covers 14 residues. V was pared by 7 bases and J by 2 bases, with 8 bases of the junction left unmatched. Germline V gene data show CDR1 as MDHEN and CDR2 as SYDVKM. CDR3 residues: CASTRTGSTYEQYF. The CDR3 bases are TGTGCCAGCACCCGGACAGGCTCGACCTACGAGCAGTACTTC.

The genes are TRBV2 and TRBJ1-1; 8 positions match TRBD1. V dropped 9 bases and J dropped 11; count of bases not matched to a gene: 11. CDR1 and CDR2 from the germline V gene are SNHLY and FYNNEI. The CDR3 consists of 12 residues. The CDR3 region has the DNA TGTGCCAGGGACCAGGGGGCAGACGTGGCTTTCTTT. Translated, it gives CARDQGADVAFF. Together with reference TRBV2 and TRBJ1-1, the CDR3 gives the full variable domain: EPEVTQTPSHQVTQMGQEVILRCVPISNHLYFYWYRQILGQKVEFLVSFYNNEISEKSEIFDDQFSVERPDGSNFTLKIRSTKLEDSAMYFCARDQGADVAFFGQGTRLTVV.

The chain combines TRBV10-3 with TRBJ2-7; TRBD1 agrees at 10 bases. CDR1 is ENHRY and CDR2 is SYGVKD in the germline V gene. This CDR3 comprises 16 residues. V was clipped by 7 bases and J by 4 bases; unmatched bases: 13. CDR3 nucleotides: TGTGCCATCATGACGGGCCGGGACAGGGGTGGGTACGAGCAGTACTTC. Its translation: CAIMTGRDRGGYEQYF.

V usage is TRBV19 and J usage is TRBJ1-2, with TRBD1 matching over 7 bases. The V gene's germline CDR1 is LNHDA and CDR2 SQIVND (reference sequence). V trimming: 9 bases; J trimming: 0 bases; junction bases outside the gene matches: 10. This CDR3 spans 15 amino acids. This CDR3 is CASRGTGTANYGYTF. The CDR3, as DNA: TGTGCCAGCCGAGGGACCGGGACAGCTAACTATGGCTACACCTTC. The whole variable domain, remainder taken from reference TRBV19 and TRBJ1-2, is DGGITQSPKYLFRKEGQNVTLSCEQNLNHDAMYWYRQDPGQGLRLIYYSQIVNDFQKGDIAEGYSVSREKKESFPLTVTSAQKNPTAFYLCASRGTGTANYGYTFGSGTRLTVV.

The gene calls are TRBV4-1 and TRBJ1-3; maybe TRBD1 (6 bases). This CDR3 is built from 14 residues. Germline lookup yields CDR1 MGHRA and CDR2 YSYEKL. Trimming removed 4 bases from V and 5 bases from J, with 12 bases in between. CDR3 in amino acids: CASSPRGVRNTIYF. The CDR3 region has the DNA TGCGCCAGCAGCCCCAGGGGAGTGAGAAACACCATATATTTT.

This chain links TRBV29-1 with TRBJ2-2, with D tentatively TRBD1 (6 bases). CDR1 SQVTM and CDR2 ANQGSEA come from the germline V gene. Trimming cost V 6 bases and J 6 bases, with 11 bases left between them. The CDR3 spans 12 residues. DNA for the CDR3: TGCAGCGTAAGGACAGCTTCCGGGGAGCTGTTTTTT. Its translation is CSVRTASGELFF.

In its sample, this clone was seen once. The chain recombines TRBV30 with TRBJ1-4; D possibly corresponds to TRBD1 (6 bases). Germline assignment: CDR1 GTSNPN and CDR2 SVGIG (reference sequence). The CDR3 runs 14 residues. V was trimmed by 3 bases and J by 2 bases, leaving 10 bases between them. This chain's CDR3 is CAWRSGVTNEKLFF. DNA for the CDR3: TGTGCCTGGAGATCAGGGGTGACTAATGAAAAACTGTTTTTT.

The V call is TRBV28, the J call TRBJ2-7, with TRBD2 identical over 8 bases. Germline CDR1 reads MDHEN; CDR2 reads SYDVKM. J gave up 3 bases and V 5 bases, and 15 bases lay outside the gene matches. The CDR3 contains 17 residues. As DNA, the CDR3 is TGTGCCAGCAGTACCATAATGCGGGGGGACTTTGACTACGAGCAGTACTTC. It translates to CASSTIMRGDFDYEQYF.

The rearrangement uses TRBV9 and TRBJ2-1; 12 bases are a match to TRBD2. The CDR3 sequence is 20 residues long. The germline V gene has CDR1 SGDLS and CDR2 YYNGEE. With V trimmed by 4 bases and J by 3 bases, 17 bases remained unmatched. CDR3 sequence (DNA): TGTGCCAGCAGCTCCCCTCGTACCCCTAGCGGGAGGGCCTTCTACAATGAGCAGTTCTTC. Encoded protein: CASSSPRTPSGRAFYNEQFF.

This clone was found once. The chain couples TRBV2 to TRBJ2-3, with 7 bases aligning to TRBD2. V lost 6 bases and J lost 5; bases outside the gene matches: 5. CDR1 and CDR2 (germline): SNHLY, FYNNEI. The CDR3 length is 13 residues. As DNA, the CDR3 is TGTGCCAGCAGAATCCCGGGGGGAGATACGCAGTATTTT. Encoded protein: CASRIPGGDTQYF.

This sequence joins TRBV21-1 and TRBJ2-3; the listed D gene, TRBD2, was not tested against the DNA. TRBV21-1 is a pseudogene segment. The CDR3 is made up of 13 amino acids. In DNA form, the CDR3 reads TGTGCCAGCATCATTCTAATCACAGATACGCAGTATTTT. Residues: CASIILITDTQYF.

V is TRBV5-1 and J is TRBJ2-7; TRBD1 is a possible D gene (6 bases). V shed 2 bases and J shed 5 bases, with 8 bases lying between them. Germline V gene data show CDR1 as SGHRS and CDR2 as YFSETQ. CDR3 length: 12 amino acids. DNA for the CDR3: TGCGCCAGCAGCTTACAGGGTAACGAGCAGTACTTC. As protein: CASSLQGNEQYF. Drawing the rest from reference TRBV5-1 and TRBJ2-7, the complete variable domain is KAGVTQTPRYLIKTRGQQVTLSCSPISGHRSVSWYQQTPGQGLQFLFEYFSETQRNKGNFPGRFSGRQFSNSRSEMNVSTLELGDSALYLCASSLQGNEQYFGPGTRLTVT.

The rearrangement uses TRBV2 and TRBJ2-7; D perhaps matches TRBD1 (6 bases). This CDR3 contains 14 residues. Per the germline V gene, CDR1 is SNHLY and CDR2 is FYNNEI. Trimming removed 6 bases at V and 0 bases at J, with 12 bases between. The CDR3 coding sequence is TGTGCCAGCAGCGGACAGTCCAGCTCCTACGAGCAGTACTTC. Translating it yields CASSGQSSSYEQYF.

The genes are TRBV28 and TRBJ1-5; 7 bases map to TRBD1. Germline V gene lookup returns CDR1 MDHEN and CDR2 SYDVKM. J gave up 6 bases and V 7 bases, and 6 bases lay outside the gene matches. This CDR3 contains 13 residues. The CDR3 spells CASTLSGGQPQHF. The DNA for the CDR3 is TGTGCCAGCACCCTCTCAGGGGGTCAGCCCCAGCATTTT.

With respect to this clone: Its ends do not fully match the called genes, so a read error is possible. This sample includes further DNA sequences coding for the same CDR3. The rearrangement links TRBV7-8 to TRBJ1-5, with 8 bases lining up with TRBD1. The V gene's germline CDR1 is SGHVS and CDR2 FQNEAQ. This CDR3 contains 17 residues. The CDR3 bases are TGTGCCAGCAGCTTCGACAGGGGTCTTTTTAGCAATCAGCCTCAGCATTTT. Its protein is CASSFDRGLFSNQPQHF.

The chain is built from TRBV28 and TRBJ1-1, with D tentatively TRBD1 (5 bases). The CDR3 has 18 amino acids. Germline CDR1 is MDHEN and CDR2 is SYDVKM. V gave up 5 bases and J gave up 6 bases, with 28 bases separating them. For the CDR3, the DNA is TGTGCCAGCAGTATGGGACTTTCTCGATTCTTAGGGGTTTCTGAAGCTTTCTTT. Translated: CASSMGLSRFLGVSEAFF. Full variable domain (remainder filled in from reference TRBV28 and TRBJ1-1): DVKVTQSSRYLVKRTGEKVFLECVQDMDHENMFWYRQDPGLGLRLIYFSYDVKMKEKGDIPEGYSVSREKKERFSLILESASTNQTSMYLCASSMGLSRFLGVSEAFFGQGTRLTVV.

The rearrangement links TRBV21-1 to TRBJ2-7. TRBV21-1 is a pseudogene locus. The CDR3 has 15 amino acids. CDR3 sequence (DNA): TGTGCCAGCAGCGGAACACTGTCGACGACCTACGAGCAGTACTTC. The encoded protein is CASSGTLSTTYEQYF.

The chain recombines TRBV4-2 with TRBJ1-6; the match to TRBD1 covers 9 bases. The CDR3 length is 17 residues. Germline CDR1 LGHNA, CDR2 YNFKEQ. Unmatched junction bases numbered 15, after V lost 0 bases and J lost 15 bases. DNA for the CDR3: TGTGCCAGCAGCCAAGATGCCCCGGGACAGGGCACCTGGGGCCTCCACTTT. Its protein is CASSQDAPGQGTWGLHF.

This chain connects TRBV7-3 to TRBJ2-2; D is uncertain. The CDR3 spans 13 residues. Trimming shortened V by 3 bases and J by 6 bases, and 8 bases separated the two germline ends. Germline CDR1 SGHTA, CDR2 FQGTGA. As DNA, the CDR3 is TGTGCCAGCAGCTTGGCAGGAGCCGGGGAGCTGTTTTTT. It is translated as CASSLAGAGELFF.

The chain combines TRBV7-9 with TRBJ1-4; D not certain. CDR3 size: 13 residues. The germline CDR1 and CDR2 sequences are SEHNR and FQNEAQ (reference sequence). V lost 1 base to trimming and J lost 11 bases, with 11 bases between them. CDR3 loop: CASSLEAGRKLFF. Written as DNA, the CDR3 is TGTGCCAGCAGCTTAGAGGCTGGTCGGAAACTGTTTTTT. The full variable domain, rest sourced from reference TRBV7-9 and TRBJ1-4, is DTGVSQNPRHKITKRGQNVTFRCDPISEHNRLYWYRQTLGQGPEFLTYFQNEAQLEKSRLLSDRFSAERPKGSFSTLEIQRTEQGDSAMYLCASSLEAGRKLFFGSGTQLSVL.

Concerning this clone: The germline gene is not matched at one end of the junction; a read error may be the cause. The rearrangement uses TRBV9 and TRBJ2-3; D gene uncertain. The CDR3 loop spans 11 amino acids. The V gene's germline CDR1 is SGDLS and CDR2 YYNGEE. CDR3 DNA: TGTGCCAGCAGCGTCGGCCTTACGCAGTGTTTT. This encodes CASSVGLTQCF.

This clone was recorded only once. This chain uses TRBV7-9 with TRBJ2-2; 7 nucleotides align to TRBD1. The germline V gene has CDR1 SEHNR and CDR2 FQNEAQ (reference sequence). The CDR3 spans 15 residues. Germline trimming cut 9 bases from V and 1 base from J; bases unmatched to any gene: 8. The CDR3: CASYLRGRNTGELFF. CDR3 nucleotide sequence: TGTGCCAGTTATTTAAGGGGGCGGAACACCGGGGAGCTGTTTTTT.